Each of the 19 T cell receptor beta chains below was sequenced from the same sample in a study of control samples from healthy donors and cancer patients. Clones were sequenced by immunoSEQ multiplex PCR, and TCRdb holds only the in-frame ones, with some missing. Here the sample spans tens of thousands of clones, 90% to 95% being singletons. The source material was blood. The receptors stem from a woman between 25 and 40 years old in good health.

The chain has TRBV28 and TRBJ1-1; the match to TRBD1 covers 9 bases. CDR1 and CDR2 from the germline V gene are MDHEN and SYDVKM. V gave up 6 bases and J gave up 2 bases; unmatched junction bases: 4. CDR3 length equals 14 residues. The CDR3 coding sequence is TGTGCCAGCAGCCAACAGGGGGCCAACACTGAAGCTTTCTTT. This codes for CASSQQGANTEAFF.

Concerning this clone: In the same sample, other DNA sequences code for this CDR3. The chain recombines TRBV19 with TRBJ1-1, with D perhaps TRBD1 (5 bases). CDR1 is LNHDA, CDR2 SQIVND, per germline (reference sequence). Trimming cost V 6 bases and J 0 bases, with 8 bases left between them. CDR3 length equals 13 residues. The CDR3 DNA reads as TGTGCCAGTAGGAGGGGCTTGAACACTGAAGCTTTCTTT. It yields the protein CASRRGLNTEAFF.

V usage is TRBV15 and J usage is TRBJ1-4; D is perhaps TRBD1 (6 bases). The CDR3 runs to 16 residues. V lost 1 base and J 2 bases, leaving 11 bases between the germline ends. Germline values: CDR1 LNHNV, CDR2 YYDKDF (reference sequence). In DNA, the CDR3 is TGTGCCACCAGCAGAGCGGGGGGCTGGACTAATGAAAAACTGTTTTTT. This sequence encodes CATSRAGGWTNEKLFF.

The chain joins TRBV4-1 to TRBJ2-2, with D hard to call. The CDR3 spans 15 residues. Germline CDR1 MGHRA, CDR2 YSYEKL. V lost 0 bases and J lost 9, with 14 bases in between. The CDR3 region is CASSQDPLAGRELFF. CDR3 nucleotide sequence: TGCGCCAGCAGCCAAGATCCTCTCGCAGGCCGGGAGCTGTTTTTT.

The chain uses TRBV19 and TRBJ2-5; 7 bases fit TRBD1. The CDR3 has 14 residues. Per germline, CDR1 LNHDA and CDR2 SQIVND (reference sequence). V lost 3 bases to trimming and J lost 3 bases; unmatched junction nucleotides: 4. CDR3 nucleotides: TGTGCCAGTAGTATGACACAGGGGAAAGAGACCCAGTACTTC. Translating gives CASSMTQGKETQYF. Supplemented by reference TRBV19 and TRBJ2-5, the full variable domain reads DGGITQSPKYLFRKEGQNVTLSCEQNLNHDAMYWYRQDPGQGLRLIYYSQIVNDFQKGDIAEGYSVSREKKESFPLTVTSAQKNPTAFYLCASSMTQGKETQYFGPGTRLLVL.

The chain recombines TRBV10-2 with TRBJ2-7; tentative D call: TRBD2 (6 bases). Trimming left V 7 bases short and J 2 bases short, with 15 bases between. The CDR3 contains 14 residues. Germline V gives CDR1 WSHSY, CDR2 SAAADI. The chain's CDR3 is CASNPRDVAYEQYF. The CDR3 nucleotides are TGCGCCAGCAACCCGCGGGATGTCGCCTACGAGCAGTACTTC.

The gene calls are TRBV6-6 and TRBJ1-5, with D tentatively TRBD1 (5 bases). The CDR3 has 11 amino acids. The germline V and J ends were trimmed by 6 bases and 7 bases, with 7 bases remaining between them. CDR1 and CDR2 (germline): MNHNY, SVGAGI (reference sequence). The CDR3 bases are TGTGCCAGCAGCGGGACGCAGCCCCAGCATTTT. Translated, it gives CASSGTQPQHF.

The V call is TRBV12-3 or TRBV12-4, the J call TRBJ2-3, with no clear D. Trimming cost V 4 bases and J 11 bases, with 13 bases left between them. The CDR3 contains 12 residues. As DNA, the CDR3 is TGTGCCAGCAGTTCAGGCTTTGGGGTGCAGTATTTT. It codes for CASSSGFGVQYF.

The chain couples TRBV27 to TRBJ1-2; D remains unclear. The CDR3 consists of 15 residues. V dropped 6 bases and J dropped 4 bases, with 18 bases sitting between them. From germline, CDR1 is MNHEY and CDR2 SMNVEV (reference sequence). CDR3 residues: CASRLTGQESYGYTF. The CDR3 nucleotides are TGTGCCAGCAGACTTACCGGGCAGGAGAGCTATGGCTACACCTTC.

The CDR3 is CASSSRTGWSYEQYF. The DNA of the CDR3 is TGTGCCAGCAGTAGCCGTACAGGGTGGTCCTACGAGCAGTACTTC. The V gene is TRBV28, the J gene TRBJ2-7; D may be TRBD1 (6 bases). The CDR3 covers 15 residues. The V gene's germline CDR1 is MDHEN and CDR2 SYDVKM. Trimming removed 5 bases at V and 1 base at J, with 15 bases between.

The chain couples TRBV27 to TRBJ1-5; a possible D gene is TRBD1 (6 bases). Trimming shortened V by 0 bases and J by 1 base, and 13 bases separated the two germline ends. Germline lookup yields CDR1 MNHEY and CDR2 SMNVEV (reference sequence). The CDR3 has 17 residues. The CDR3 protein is CASSLSPLGGSNQPQHF. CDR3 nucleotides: TGTGCCAGCAGTTTATCCCCCCTAGGGGGGAGCAATCAGCCCCAGCATTTT.

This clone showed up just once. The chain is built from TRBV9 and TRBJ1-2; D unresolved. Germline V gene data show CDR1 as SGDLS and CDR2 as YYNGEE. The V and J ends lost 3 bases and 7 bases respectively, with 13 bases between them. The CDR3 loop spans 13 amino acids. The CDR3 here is CASSAETRIGYTF. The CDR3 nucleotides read TGTGCCAGCAGCGCGGAGACAAGGATTGGCTACACCTTC. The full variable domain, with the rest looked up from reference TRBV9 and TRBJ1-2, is DSGVTQTPKHLITATGQRVTLRCSPRSGDLSVYWYQQSLDQGLQFLIQYYNGEERAKGNILERFSAQQFPDLHSELNLSSLELGDSALYFCASSAETRIGYTFGSGTRLTVV.

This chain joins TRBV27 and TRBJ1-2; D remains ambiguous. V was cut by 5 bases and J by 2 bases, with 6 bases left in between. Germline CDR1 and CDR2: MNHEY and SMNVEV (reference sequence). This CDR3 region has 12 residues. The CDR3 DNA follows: TGTGCCAGCAGTCCAGGAAACTATGGCTACACCTTC. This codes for CASSPGNYGYTF.

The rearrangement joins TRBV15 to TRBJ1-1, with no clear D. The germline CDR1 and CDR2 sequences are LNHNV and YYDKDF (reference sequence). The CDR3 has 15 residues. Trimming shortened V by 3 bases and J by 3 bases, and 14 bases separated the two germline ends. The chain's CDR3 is CATSSPSIPHTEAFF. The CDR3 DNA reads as TGTGCCACCAGCAGTCCTTCTATACCGCACACTGAAGCTTTCTTT.

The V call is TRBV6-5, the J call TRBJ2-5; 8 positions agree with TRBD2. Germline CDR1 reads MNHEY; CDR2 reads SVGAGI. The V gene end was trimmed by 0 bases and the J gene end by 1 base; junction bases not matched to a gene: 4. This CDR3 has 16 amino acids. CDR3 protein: CASSYSTAGGQETQYF. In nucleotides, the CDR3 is TGTGCCAGCAGTTACTCGACGGCGGGGGGCCAAGAGACCCAGTACTTC.

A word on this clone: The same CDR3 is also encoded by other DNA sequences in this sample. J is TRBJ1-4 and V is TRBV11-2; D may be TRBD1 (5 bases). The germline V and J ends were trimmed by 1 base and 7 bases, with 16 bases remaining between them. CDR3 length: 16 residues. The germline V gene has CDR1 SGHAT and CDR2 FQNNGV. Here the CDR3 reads CASSLVGAGIGEKLFF. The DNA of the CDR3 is TGTGCCAGCAGCTTAGTCGGGGCGGGTATTGGTGAAAAACTGTTTTTT.

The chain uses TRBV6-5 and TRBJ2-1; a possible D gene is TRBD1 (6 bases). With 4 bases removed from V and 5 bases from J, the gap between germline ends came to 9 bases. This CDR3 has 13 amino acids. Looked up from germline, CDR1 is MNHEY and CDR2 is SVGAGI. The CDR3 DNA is TGTGCCAGCAGTTCCGGACAGAACAATGAGCAGTTCTTC. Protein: CASSSGQNNEQFF.

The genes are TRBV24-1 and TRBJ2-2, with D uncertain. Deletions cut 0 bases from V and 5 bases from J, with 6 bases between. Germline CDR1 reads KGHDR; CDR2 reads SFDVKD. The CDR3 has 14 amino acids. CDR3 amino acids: CATSDLHWTGELFF. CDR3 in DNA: TGTGCCACCAGTGATTTGCACTGGACCGGGGAGCTGTTTTTT.

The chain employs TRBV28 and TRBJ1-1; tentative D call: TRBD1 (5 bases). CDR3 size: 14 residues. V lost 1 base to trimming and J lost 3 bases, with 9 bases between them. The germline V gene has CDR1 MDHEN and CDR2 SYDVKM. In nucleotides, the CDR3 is TGTGCCAGCAGTTTATATGGGGCGGACACTGAAGCTTTCTTT. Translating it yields CASSLYGADTEAFF.